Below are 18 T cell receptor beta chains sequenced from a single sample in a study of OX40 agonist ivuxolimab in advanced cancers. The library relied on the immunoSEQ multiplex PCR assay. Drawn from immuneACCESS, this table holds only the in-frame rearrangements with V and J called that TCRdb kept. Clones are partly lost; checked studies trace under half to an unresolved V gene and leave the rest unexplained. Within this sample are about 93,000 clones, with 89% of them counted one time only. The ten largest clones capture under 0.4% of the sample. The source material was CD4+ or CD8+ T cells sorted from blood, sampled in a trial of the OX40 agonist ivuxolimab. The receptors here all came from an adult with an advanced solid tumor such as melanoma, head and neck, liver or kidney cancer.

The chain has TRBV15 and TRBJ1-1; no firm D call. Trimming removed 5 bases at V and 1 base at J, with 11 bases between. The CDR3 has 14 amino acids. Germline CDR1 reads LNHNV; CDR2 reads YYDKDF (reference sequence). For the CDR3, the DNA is TGTGCCACCAGCTCCCAACGGTCGAACACTGAAGCTTTCTTT. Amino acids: CATSSQRSNTEAFF.

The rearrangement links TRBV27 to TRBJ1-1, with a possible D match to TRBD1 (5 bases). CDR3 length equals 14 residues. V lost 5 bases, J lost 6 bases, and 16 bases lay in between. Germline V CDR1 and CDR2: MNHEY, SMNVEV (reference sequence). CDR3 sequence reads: CASSNAGRVAEAFF. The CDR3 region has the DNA TGTGCCAGCAGTAACGCCGGCAGGGTGGCTGAAGCTTTCTTT.

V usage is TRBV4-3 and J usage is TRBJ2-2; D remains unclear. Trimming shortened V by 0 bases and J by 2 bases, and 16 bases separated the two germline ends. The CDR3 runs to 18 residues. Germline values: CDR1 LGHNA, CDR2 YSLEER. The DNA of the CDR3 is TGCGCCAGCAGCCAAGAGCCGGCTCCCCAGGCAAACACCGGGGAGCTGTTTTTT. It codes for CASSQEPAPQANTGELFF.

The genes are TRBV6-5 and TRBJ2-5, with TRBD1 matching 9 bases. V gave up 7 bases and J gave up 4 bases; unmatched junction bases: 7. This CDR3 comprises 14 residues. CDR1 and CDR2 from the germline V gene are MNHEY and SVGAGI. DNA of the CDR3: TGTGCCAGCACCAGAACAGGGGGCGTAGAGACCCAGTACTTC. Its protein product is CASTRTGGVETQYF.

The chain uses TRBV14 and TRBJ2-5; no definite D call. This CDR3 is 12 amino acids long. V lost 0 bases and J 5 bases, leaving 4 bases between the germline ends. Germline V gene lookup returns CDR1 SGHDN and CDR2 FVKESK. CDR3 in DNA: TGTGCCAGCAGCCAAGAGTGGGAGACCCAGTACTTC. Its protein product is CASSQEWETQYF.

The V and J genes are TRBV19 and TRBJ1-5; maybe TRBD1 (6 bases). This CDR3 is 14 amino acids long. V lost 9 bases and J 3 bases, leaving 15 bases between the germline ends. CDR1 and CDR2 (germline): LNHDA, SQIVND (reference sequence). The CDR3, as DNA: TGTGCCAGCCACCCCGACAGGATCAATCAGCCCCAGCATTTT. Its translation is CASHPDRINQPQHF.

The CDR3 is CATSRDAGYEQYF. DNA for the CDR3: TGTGCCACCAGCAGAGATGCCGGCTACGAGCAGTACTTC. The gene calls are TRBV15 and TRBJ2-7; no definite D call. The CDR3 length is 13 residues. Germline lookup yields CDR1 LNHNV and CDR2 YYDKDF (reference sequence). Between the trimmed V and J ends, which lost 0 bases and 3 bases, there was a span of 6 bases.

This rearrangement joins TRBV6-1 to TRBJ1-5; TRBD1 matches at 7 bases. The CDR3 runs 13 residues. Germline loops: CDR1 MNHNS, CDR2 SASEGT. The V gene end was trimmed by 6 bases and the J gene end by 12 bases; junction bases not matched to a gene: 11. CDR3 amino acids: CASSDSFDRDQHF. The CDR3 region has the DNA TGTGCCAGCAGCGATAGTTTTGACAGGGACCAGCATTTT.

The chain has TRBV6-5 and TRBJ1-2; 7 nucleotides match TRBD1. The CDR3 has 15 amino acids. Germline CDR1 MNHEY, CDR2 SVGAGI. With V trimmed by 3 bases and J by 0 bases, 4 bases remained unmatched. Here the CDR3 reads CASSYKTGANYGYTF. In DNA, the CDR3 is TGTGCCAGCAGTTATAAAACAGGGGCTAACTATGGCTACACCTTC.

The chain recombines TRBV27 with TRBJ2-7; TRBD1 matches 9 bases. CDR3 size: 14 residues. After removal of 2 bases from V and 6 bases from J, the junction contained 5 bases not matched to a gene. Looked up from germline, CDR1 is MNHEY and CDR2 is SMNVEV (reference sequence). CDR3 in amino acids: CASSLNRGPFEQYF. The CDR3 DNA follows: TGTGCCAGCAGTTTAAACAGGGGGCCGTTCGAGCAGTACTTC.

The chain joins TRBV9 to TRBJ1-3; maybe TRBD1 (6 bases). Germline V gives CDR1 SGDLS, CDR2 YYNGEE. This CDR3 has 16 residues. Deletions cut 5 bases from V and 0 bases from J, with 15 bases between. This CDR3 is CASSPDRPTSGNTIYF. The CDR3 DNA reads TGTGCCAGCAGTCCCGACAGGCCAACCTCTGGAAACACCATATATTTT. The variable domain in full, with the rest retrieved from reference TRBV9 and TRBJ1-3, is DSGVTQTPKHLITATGQRVTLRCSPRSGDLSVYWYQQSLDQGLQFLIQYYNGEERAKGNILERFSAQQFPDLHSELNLSSLELGDSALYFCASSPDRPTSGNTIYFGEGSWLTVV.

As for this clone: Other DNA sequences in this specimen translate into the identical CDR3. The chain's CDR3 is CASSLVGDAEAFF. The CDR3, as DNA: TGTGCCAGCAGCTTAGTTGGTGACGCTGAAGCTTTCTTT. The gene calls are TRBV7-2 and TRBJ1-1; D is ambiguous. Trimming took 1 base from V and 6 from J, leaving 9 bases between them. From germline, CDR1 is SGHTA and CDR2 FQGNSA. CDR3 size: 13 residues.

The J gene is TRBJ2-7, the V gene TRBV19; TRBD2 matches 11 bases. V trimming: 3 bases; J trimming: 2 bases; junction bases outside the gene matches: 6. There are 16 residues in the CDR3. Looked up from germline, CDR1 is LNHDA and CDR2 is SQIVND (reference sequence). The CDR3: CASSMTGTSGTYEQYF. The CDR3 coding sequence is TGTGCCAGTAGTATGACCGGGACTAGCGGAACCTACGAGCAGTACTTC.

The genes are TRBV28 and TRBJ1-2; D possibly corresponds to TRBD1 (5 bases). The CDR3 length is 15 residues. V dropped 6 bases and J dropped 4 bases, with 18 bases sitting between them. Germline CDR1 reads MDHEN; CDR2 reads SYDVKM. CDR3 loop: CASSPRGVPRYGYTF. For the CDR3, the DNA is TGTGCCAGCAGCCCCCGAGGGGTACCGCGCTATGGCTACACCTTC.

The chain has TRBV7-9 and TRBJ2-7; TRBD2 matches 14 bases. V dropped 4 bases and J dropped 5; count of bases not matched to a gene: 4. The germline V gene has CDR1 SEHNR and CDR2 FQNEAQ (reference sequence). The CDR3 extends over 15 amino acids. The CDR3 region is CASSSGLAGADEQYF. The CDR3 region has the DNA TGTGCCAGCAGCTCGGGACTAGCGGGGGCCGACGAGCAGTACTTC.

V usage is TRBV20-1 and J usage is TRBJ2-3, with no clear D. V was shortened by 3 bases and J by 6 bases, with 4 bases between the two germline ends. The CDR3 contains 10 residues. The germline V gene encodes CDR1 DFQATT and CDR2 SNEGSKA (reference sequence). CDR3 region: CSARGDTQYF. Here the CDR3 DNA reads TGCAGTGCTAGGGGGGATACGCAGTATTTT.

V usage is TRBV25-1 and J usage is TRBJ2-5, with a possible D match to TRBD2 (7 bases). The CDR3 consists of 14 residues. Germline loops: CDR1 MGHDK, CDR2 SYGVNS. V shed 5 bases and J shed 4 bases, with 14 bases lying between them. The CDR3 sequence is CASSTRGGTETQYF. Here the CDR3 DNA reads TGTGCCAGCAGTACGAGGGGGGGCACAGAGACCCAGTACTTC.

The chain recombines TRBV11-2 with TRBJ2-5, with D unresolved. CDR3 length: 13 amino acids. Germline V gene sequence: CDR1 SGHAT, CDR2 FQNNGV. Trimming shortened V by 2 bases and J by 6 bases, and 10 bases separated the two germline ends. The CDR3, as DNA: TGTGCCAGCAGCTTACCTACGTCGAAGACCCAGTACTTC. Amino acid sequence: CASSLPTSKTQYF.